The 28 T cell receptor beta chains presented below share a single source sample, sequenced in a study of cytomegalovirus exposure and HLA in healthy donors. The PCR ran on 60 Vbeta and 13 Jbeta primers. Sequencing was performed with immunoSEQ multiplex PCR; in TCRdb, only in-frame clones are kept and a portion is missing. The sample includes approximately 93,000 clones, 78% of them seen just once. Sample: PBMCs. These receptors were obtained from a middle-aged woman in good health and CMV-seronegative.

The rearrangement links TRBV11-2 to TRBJ2-1, with D hard to call. The CDR3 extends over 12 amino acids. Germline V gene data show CDR1 as SGHAT and CDR2 as FQNNGV. Trimming removed 7 bases at V and 0 bases at J, with 4 bases between. The CDR3 DNA is TGTGCCAGCACCTCCTCCTACAATGAGCAGTTCTTC. Its translation: CASTSSYNEQFF.

This clone was recorded a few times. This chain links TRBV2 with TRBJ1-1; D gene ambiguous. The CDR3 sequence is 14 residues long. Deletions cut 2 bases from V and 6 bases from J, with 13 bases between. Germline CDR1 reads SNHLY; CDR2 reads FYNNEI. CDR3 DNA sequence: TGTGCCAGCAGTGAAAACAGAGTGACGGCTGAAGCTTTCTTT. This translates into CASSENRVTAEAFF.

V and J are TRBV5-1 and TRBJ2-5; the D gene is possibly TRBD1 (5 bases). Germline CDR1 and CDR2: SGHRS and YFSETQ. The CDR3 has 13 residues. V was shortened by 4 bases and J by 5 bases, with 12 bases between the two germline ends. This CDR3 reads CASSPVGAETQYF. The DNA for the CDR3 is TGCGCCAGCAGCCCCGTAGGGGCGGAGACCCAGTACTTC. Complete variable domain (other parts from reference TRBV5-1 and TRBJ2-5): KAGVTQTPRYLIKTRGQQVTLSCSPISGHRSVSWYQQTPGQGLQFLFEYFSETQRNKGNFPGRFSGRQFSNSRSEMNVSTLELGDSALYLCASSPVGAETQYFGPGTRLLVL.

This clone was recorded only once. The rearrangement joins TRBV15 to TRBJ2-7; possibly TRBD2 for D (6 bases). Germline loops: CDR1 LNHNV, CDR2 YYDKDF (reference sequence). V was pared by 0 bases and J by 0 bases, with 9 bases between. CDR3 length: 15 residues. The CDR3 region has the DNA TGTGCCACCAGCAGAGATCTGGGACTCTCCTACGAGCAGTACTTC. Residues: CATSRDLGLSYEQYF.

The chain joins TRBV2 to TRBJ2-7; maybe TRBD2 (5 bases). Between the trimmed V and J ends, which lost 7 bases and 4 bases, there was a span of 11 bases. Germline CDR1 SNHLY, CDR2 FYNNEI. The CDR3 is 12 amino acids. The CDR3 here is CASKRDVYEQYF. The CDR3 DNA is TGTGCCAGCAAGAGGGATGTGTACGAGCAGTACTTC.

The genes are TRBV15 and TRBJ1-2, with no clear D. V was shortened by 0 bases and J by 5 bases, with 7 bases between the two germline ends. Germline V gene data show CDR1 as LNHNV and CDR2 as YYDKDF (reference sequence). The CDR3 is made up of 13 amino acids. CDR3 coding DNA: TGTGCCACCAGCAGAGATCACCGGTATGGCTACACCTTC. Its protein product is CATSRDHRYGYTF.

This clone has just one count. The V call is TRBV7-2, the J call TRBJ1-5; 10 bases match TRBD1. The CDR3 extends over 14 amino acids. CDR1 is SGHTA, CDR2 FQGNSA, per germline. Trimming cost V 4 bases and J 6 bases; bases outside gene matches: 3. The CDR3 DNA reads TGTGCCAGCAGCTCATGGACAGGGGGTCAGCCCCAGCATTTT. Its translation is CASSSWTGGQPQHF. The variable domain in full, completed from reference TRBV7-2 and TRBJ1-5, reads GAGVSQSPSNKVTEKGKDVELRCDPISGHTALYWYRQSLGQGLEFLIYFQGNSAPDKSGLPSDRFSAERTGGSVSTLTIQRTQQEDSAVYLCASSSWTGGQPQHFGDGTRLSIL.

Note on this clone: A read error may produce the germline difference seen at one junction end. V gene TRBV7-9 combines with J gene TRBJ2-4, with D tentatively TRBD2 (5 bases). Germline V CDR1 and CDR2: SEHNR, FQNEAQ (reference sequence). CDR3 size: 18 residues. The CDR3 sequence: CSSSLNMLGGRAKNIQYF. CDR3 sequence (DNA): TGTTCCAGCAGCTTAAATATGCTGGGCGGGCGGGCCAAAAACATTCAGTACTTC.

The chain recombines TRBV5-4 with TRBJ2-6; TRBD2 agrees at 13 bases. The CDR3 loop spans 18 amino acids. The germline CDR1 and CDR2 sequences are SGHNT and YYREEE (reference sequence). V lost 0 bases to trimming and J lost 3 bases; unmatched junction nucleotides: 3. The CDR3 DNA is TGTGCCAGCAGCTTGGGACTAGCGGGAGGTGGTGGGGCCAACGTCCTGACTTTC. Protein: CASSLGLAGGGGANVLTF.

The V and J genes are TRBV6-1 and TRBJ1-2; D is possibly TRBD1 (5 bases). Trimming left V 7 bases short and J 5 bases short, with 20 bases between. This CDR3 spans 15 amino acids. Germline CDR1 and CDR2: MNHNS and SASEGT. The CDR3 coding sequence is TGTGCCAGCATGAATAGGGGTTTGGGTTCATATGGCTACACCTTC. Translated: CASMNRGLGSYGYTF.

The V call is TRBV20-1, the J call TRBJ2-5, with a tentative D call TRBD2 (5 bases). With 6 bases removed from V and 6 bases from J, the gap between germline ends came to 11 bases. The CDR3 sequence is 11 residues long. Germline CDR1 and CDR2: DFQATT and SNEGSKA (reference sequence). CDR3 residues: CSALDLKTQYF. DNA of the CDR3: TGCAGTGCCCTGGACTTAAAGACCCAGTACTTC.

J is TRBJ1-6 and V is TRBV4-1; TRBD1 aligns across 9 bases. This CDR3 comprises 15 residues. V was pared by 1 base and J by 7 bases, with 2 bases of the junction left unmatched. CDR1 and CDR2 from the germline V gene are MGHRA and YSYEKL. The CDR3 reads CASSQGGTGNSPLHF. In nucleotides, the CDR3 is TGCGCCAGCAGCCAAGGGGGGACAGGGAATTCACCCCTCCACTTT.

V and J are TRBV28 and TRBJ1-1; 8 nucleotides line up with TRBD1. The V and J ends lost 6 bases and 4 bases, in that order; junction bases with no gene match: 7. CDR3 length: 14 amino acids. Per germline, CDR1 MDHEN and CDR2 SYDVKM. This CDR3 reads CASSSTGDRTEAFF. The CDR3 DNA reads TGTGCCAGCAGCTCGACAGGGGATCGCACTGAAGCTTTCTTT.

J is TRBJ1-1 and V is TRBV27; a possible D gene is TRBD1 (6 bases). V shed 4 bases and J shed 0 bases, with 12 bases lying between them. This CDR3 region has 15 residues. Germline assignment: CDR1 MNHEY and CDR2 SMNVEV (reference sequence). CDR3 loop: CASSSRGGMNTEAFF. Here the CDR3 DNA reads TGTGCCAGCAGTTCTCGAGGGGGAATGAACACTGAAGCTTTCTTT.

The rearrangement uses TRBV7-9 and TRBJ2-7, with D maybe TRBD1 (5 bases). Germline V lookup: CDR1 SEHNR, CDR2 FQNEAQ (reference sequence). V lost 3 bases to trimming and J lost 1 base, with 16 bases between them. CDR3 length equals 16 residues. CDR3 in amino acids: CASSFHGALVSYEQYF. CDR3 nucleotide sequence: TGTGCCAGCAGCTTTCATGGGGCCCTAGTTTCCTACGAGCAGTACTTC.

The J gene is TRBJ2-4, the V gene TRBV7-2, with D maybe TRBD2 (5 bases). V lost 5 bases and J lost 8, with 19 bases in between. The CDR3 totals 15 residues. Per the germline V gene, CDR1 is SGHTA and CDR2 is FQGNSA. The DNA of the CDR3 is TGTGCCAGCAGCCCCGTCCGGACCGCCGGGGACATTCAGTACTTC. This translates into CASSPVRTAGDIQYF.

The V call is TRBV6-5, the J call TRBJ2-7, with 7 bases identical to TRBD2. Germline CDR1 reads MNHEY; CDR2 reads SVGAGI. The CDR3 length is 15 residues. V was clipped by 6 bases and J by 0 bases; unmatched bases: 8. The CDR3 DNA reads TGTGCCAGCAGAGCTGGGGGGGTCGCCTCCTACGAGCAGTACTTC. This gives the protein CASRAGGVASYEQYF.

The chain links TRBV18 to TRBJ1-1; no clear D. This CDR3 has 13 amino acids. V lost 5 bases and J lost 3, with 10 bases in between. CDR1 is KGHSH and CDR2 is LQKENI in the germline V gene. The CDR3 DNA reads as TGTGCCAGCTCAACGGTCACGGACACTGAAGCTTTCTTT. It codes for CASSTVTDTEAFF. The variable domain in full, with the rest retrieved from reference TRBV18 and TRBJ1-1, is NAGVMQNPRHLVRRRGQEARLRCSPMKGHSHVYWYRQLPEEGLKFMVYLQKENIIDESGMPKERFSAEFPKEGPSILRIQQVVRGDSAAYFCASSTVTDTEAFFGQGTRLTVV.

Written as DNA, the CDR3 is TGTGCCAGCAGTCCCTCGAGCGGGAGGCTGGAGACCCAGTACTTC. Translated, it gives CASSPSSGRLETQYF. V is TRBV6-5 and J is TRBJ2-5, with 9 positions matching TRBD2. Germline assignment: CDR1 MNHEY and CDR2 SVGAGI. The J segment lost 5 bases and the V segment lost 5 bases, leaving 9 bases of the junction unmatched. CDR3 length equals 15 residues.

The chain is built from TRBV9 and TRBJ2-5; a possible D gene is TRBD1 (5 bases). With 4 bases removed from V and 5 bases from J, the gap between germline ends came to 21 bases. In germline, CDR1 is SGDLS, CDR2 YYNGEE. The CDR3 covers 16 residues. Here the CDR3 reads CASSPSRAGSDETQYF. CDR3 sequence (DNA): TGTGCCAGCAGCCCCTCCAGAGCAGGGTCCGACGAGACCCAGTACTTC.

CDR3 nucleotide sequence: TGTGCCATCAGGGGGCCCGAGCAGTACTTC. It yields the protein CAIRGPEQYF. This rearrangement joins TRBV10-3 to TRBJ2-7, with a possible D match to TRBD1 (5 bases). This CDR3 spans 10 amino acids. Trimming removed 6 bases from V and 6 bases from J, with 6 bases in between. Germline V CDR1 and CDR2: ENHRY, SYGVKD.

The V gene is TRBV11-3, the J gene TRBJ2-1; TRBD2 agrees at 7 bases. The CDR3 is made up of 15 amino acids. CDR1 is SGHNT, CDR2 YENEEA, per germline. Trimming cost V 2 bases and J 3 bases; bases outside gene matches: 4. In DNA, the CDR3 is TGTGCCAGCAGCTTAACTAGCGTACTCTACAATGAGCAGTTCTTC. Translating gives CASSLTSVLYNEQFF.

The chain links TRBV18 to TRBJ2-3, with D hard to call. V was cut by 3 bases and J by 2 bases, with 9 bases left in between. CDR1 KGHSH and CDR2 LQKENI come from the germline V gene. The CDR3 runs to 14 residues. CDR3 in amino acids: CASSPSPHTDTQYF. CDR3 sequence (DNA): TGTGCCAGCTCACCTAGTCCCCACACAGATACGCAGTATTTT.

This clone has a single count. This chain joins TRBV6-5 and TRBJ1-2; D is ambiguous. CDR1 and CDR2 (germline): MNHEY, SVGAGI. Trimming removed 0 bases at V and 7 bases at J, with 15 bases between. CDR3 length equals 15 residues. CDR3 sequence reads: CASSYSTSKRGGYTF. CDR3 sequence (DNA): TGTGCCAGCAGTTACTCGACGTCCAAACGGGGTGGCTACACCTTC.

This chain connects TRBV7-2 to TRBJ2-5, with 11 positions matching TRBD1. The J call may be wrong; the DNA end is better matched by TRBJ2-7. The CDR3 spans 14 residues. In germline, CDR1 is SGHTA, CDR2 FQGNSA. As DNA, the CDR3 is TGTGCCAGCAGCTTCTGGACAGGGGGCAGCGAGCAGTACTTC. Its protein product is CASSFWTGGSEQYF.

This sequence joins TRBV11-2 and TRBJ2-7; weak D call: TRBD1 (5 bases). This CDR3 has 16 amino acids. Germline assignment: CDR1 SGHAT and CDR2 FQNNGV. Between the trimmed V and J ends, which lost 0 bases and 2 bases, there was a span of 14 bases. The CDR3 loop is CASSLDLGGHTYEQYF. The CDR3 DNA sequence: TGTGCCAGCAGCTTAGATCTGGGTGGACACACCTACGAGCAGTACTTC.

This clone was picked up a small number of times. V is TRBV9 and J is TRBJ1-1; the match to TRBD1 covers 7 bases. This CDR3 region has 13 residues. Per germline, CDR1 SGDLS and CDR2 YYNGEE. The V segment lost 2 bases and the J segment 7 bases; nucleotides outside the gene matches: 5. The CDR3 here is CASSVLRDSEAFF. The CDR3 bases are TGTGCCAGCAGCGTGCTCAGGGACAGTGAAGCTTTCTTT.

This clone was detected only a few times. The CDR3 here is CASSMGRDRGSRTQYF. In DNA form, the CDR3 reads TGTGCCAGTAGTATGGGGCGGGACAGGGGATCCCGTACGCAGTATTTT. The chain carries TRBV19 and TRBJ2-3, with 10 bases fitting TRBD1. The V segment lost 3 bases and the J segment 8 bases; nucleotides outside the gene matches: 11. This CDR3 region has 16 residues. From germline, CDR1 is LNHDA and CDR2 SQIVND (reference sequence).